These T cell receptor beta chains were read from a single sample in a study of vaccination and CD4 T cells after COVID-19. No antigen has been identified for these receptors. TCRdb used MiXCR to reprocess the PCR reads, holding one entry per CDR3 protein. The sample lists about 20,000 distinct CDR3 sequences, 60% seen once, with around 10% in the top ten. The sample was CD4+ T cells from blood, cultured in vitro, taken after SARS-CoV-2 vaccination. The receptors derive from a human donor who had recovered from COVID-19. The CDR3 runs from the conserved cysteine through the conserved F or W. A D gene is named only where the DNA matches it firmly. Expanded clones get a size class; other rows say once, few or many, or leave the size out.

16	TRBV11-2	NA	TRBD1	TRBJ1-2	TGTGCCAGCAGCCCAACCGGGGGACAGGGGATGGATGGCTACACCTTC	CASSPTGGQGMDGYTF
18	TRBV7-2	NA	TRBD1	TRBJ1-1	TGTGCCAGCAGCTCGAAGGTAGGACAGGGGGCGCGGAACACTGAAGCTTTCTTT	CASSSKVGQGARNTEAFF
15	TRBV7-8	NA	NA	TRBJ1-1	TGTGCCAGCAACTCGAGACGGGAGTCGAACACTGAAGCTTTCTTT	CASNSRRESNTEAFF
14	TRBV2	NA	NA	TRBJ1-2	TGTGCCAGCATGACGGGACCCCGGGCAATTGGCTACACCTTC	CASMTGPRAIGYTF
14	TRBV19	NA	NA	TRBJ1-6	TGTGCCAGTAGTATTGGGGAGGGTAATTCACCCCTCCACTTT	CASSIGEGNSPLHF
13	TRBV25-1	NA	NA	TRBJ1-1	TGTGCCAGCAGCATAAAAACGAACACTGAAGCTTTCTTT	CASSIKTNTEAFF
16	TRBV28	NA	TRBD1	TRBJ1-1	TGTGCCAGCAGTCAAGGACAGGGGGCCCTAGGGACTGAAGCTTTCTTT	CASSQGQGALGTEAFF
14	TRBV5-1	once	TRBD2	TRBJ2-7	TGCGCCAGCAGCCGTGGACTAGCTTCTTACGAGCAGTACTTC	CASSRGLASYEQYF
14	TRBV7-2	NA	NA	TRBJ1-5	TGTGCCAGCAGCTCTTTGGGGTGGGGGCAGCCCCAGCATTTT	CASSSLGWGQPQHF
16	TRBV7-3	NA	NA	TRBJ2-2	TGTGCCAGCAGCCCCACGAGGCAGGGGAACACCGGGGAGCTGTTTTTT	CASSPTRQGNTGELFF
16	TRBV6-1	once	TRBD1	TRBJ1-1	TGTGCCAGCAGTCACAGGGGATTCGAGGTGAACACTGAAGCTTTCTTT	CASSHRGFEVNTEAFF
14	TRBV7-2	once	NA	TRBJ1-2	TGTGCCAGCACCCCGAATAGGGGTGGTGGTGGCTACACCTTC	CASTPNRGGGGYTF
13	TRBV27	few	NA	TRBJ2-6	TGTGCCAGCAGTTTGGCTGGGGCCAACGTCCTGACTTTC	CASSLAGANVLTF
15	TRBV20-1	NA	NA	TRBJ2-3	TGCAGTGCTAGAGATCTAGAGGGGGGCCTCGATACGCAGTATTTT	CSARDLEGGLDTQYF
16	TRBV4-1	NA	NA	TRBJ1-2	TGCGCCAGCAGCCCCCCAGTCGGCAGGGCGAGATATGGCTACACCTTC	CASSPPVGRARYGYTF
12	TRBV12-3/TRBV12-4	few	TRBD1	TRBJ1-2	TGTGCCAGCAGTTCTCGGGACAGGGGCGGAACCTTC	CASSSRDRGGTF
11	TRBV6-2/TRBV6-3	NA	NA	TRBJ2-5	TGTGCCAGCACCTCCGCGGAGACCCAGTACTTC	CASTSAETQYF
14	TRBV6-1	few	TRBD2	TRBJ2-3	TGTGCCTGCCGGACTAGCGGGAGCACAGATACGCAGTATTTT	CACRTSGSTDTQYF
15	TRBV20-1	NA	NA	TRBJ2-5	TGCAGTGCTAGAGATCCATTCAGCGGGCAAGAGACCCAGTACTTC	CSARDPFSGQETQYF
13	TRBV30	few	TRBD2	TRBJ2-5	TGTGCCTGGAAACGGGGCGGGGGAGAGACCCAGTACTTC	CAWKRGGGETQYF
18	TRBV5-1	NA	TRBD2	TRBJ2-3	TGCGCCAGCAGACGATCAACTAGCGGGAGGGCCCTCGCAGATACGCAGTATTTT	CASRRSTSGRALADTQYF
14	TRBV6-5	few	TRBD1	TRBJ1-2	TGTGCCAGCAGTTCTGAGACAGGGAACGGAGGCTACACCTTC	CASSSETGNGGYTF
13	TRBV12-3/TRBV12-4	NA	NA	TRBJ1-1	TGTGCCAGCAGTTTAGCCGGCCAGGGAAAAGCTTTCTTT	CASSLAGQGKAFF
15	TRBV5-6	NA	NA	TRBJ1-1	TGTGCCAGCAGGAAAAGGGGGGGAGGGAACACTGAAGCTTTCTTT	CASRKRGGGNTEAFF
12	TRBV29-1	NA	NA	TRBJ1-1	TGCAGCGTTGGGGGGAGAGACACTGAAGCTTTCTTT	CSVGGRDTEAFF
12	TRBV28	once	NA	TRBJ1-1	TGTGCCAGCAGTCCTAGGGACCGAGAAGCTTTCTTT	CASSPRDREAFF
14	TRBV6-1	few	NA	TRBJ2-5	TGTGCCAGCAGCCCCGGGACCCACGCGGAGACCCAGTACTTC	CASSPGTHAETQYF
13	TRBV5-4	NA	NA	TRBJ1-1	TGTGCCAGCAGCTTGAGGAGGAACACTGAAGCTTTCTTT	CASSLRRNTEAFF
13	TRBV6-2/TRBV6-3	few	NA	TRBJ1-1	TGTGCCAGCACCCCCCGGAGGGGAACTGAAGCTTTCTTT	CASTPRRGTEAFF
13	TRBV20-1	NA	NA	TRBJ1-2	TGCAGTGCTAGAGGATCTGAATTCTATGGCTACACCTTC	CSARGSEFYGYTF
13	TRBV7-9	once	NA	TRBJ1-2	TGTGCCAGCAGTCCCCAGGGTGGCAGTGGCTACACCTTC	CASSPQGGSGYTF
16	TRBV7-2	NA	TRBD1	TRBJ1-4	TGTGCCAGCAGCCCGGGACAGGGGGCAACTAATGAAAAACTGTTTTTT	CASSPGQGATNEKLFF
15	TRBV6-1	NA	NA	TRBJ2-5	TGTGCCAGTTCCCGGGACGGGGAATTACAAGAGACCCAGTACTTC	CASSRDGELQETQYF
15	TRBV10-3	NA	TRBD2	TRBJ2-5	TGTGCCATCAGCGAGGGAGCGGGGGGACAAGAGACCCAGTACTTC	CAISEGAGGQETQYF
16	TRBV28	NA	TRBD1	TRBJ1-6	TGTGCCAGCAGTGGAACAGGGGGCTCCTATAATTCACCCCTCCACTTT	CASSGTGGSYNSPLHF
15	TRBV15	few	NA	TRBJ2-2	TGTGCCACCAGCAGATTAGGGGGGAACACCGGGGAGCTGTTTTTT	CATSRLGGNTGELFF
19	TRBV12-3/TRBV12-4	NA	NA	TRBJ1-6	TGTGCCAGCAGTTTAGGACTGGGGATTGAGGGGTCCTATAATTCACCCCTCCACTTT	CASSLGLGIEGSYNSPLHF
18	TRBV7-2	few	TRBD2	TRBJ2-1	TGTGCCAGCAGCTCCTTCGCTAGCGGGAGTCTGTCCTACAATGAGCAGTTCTTC	CASSSFASGSLSYNEQFF
13	TRBV7-2	NA	NA	TRBJ1-1	TGTGCCAGCAGCTTAGGGGCAGGTACTGAAGCTTTCTTT	CASSLGAGTEAFF
16	TRBV5-1	NA	TRBD2	TRBJ2-5	TGCGCCAGCAGCCTAGGGGCGACTAGCCCGGGGGAGACCCAGTACTTC	CASSLGATSPGETQYF
18	TRBV20-1	NA	TRBD2	TRBJ2-5	TGCAGTGCTAGAGACCTCTTCCCTAGCGGGACCAAACAAGAGACCCAGTACTTC	CSARDLFPSGTKQETQYF
11	TRBV19	NA	NA	TRBJ2-7	TGTGCCAGTAGTACCCGAGAAGAGCAGTACTTC	CASSTREEQYF
14	TRBV28	NA	NA	TRBJ1-2	TGTGCCATTAGGATGGGCGGCGCTAACTATGGCTACACCTTC	CAIRMGGANYGYTF
13	TRBV12-3/TRBV12-4	once	NA	TRBJ2-7	TGTGCCAGCAGTTTAGTGCAGGGCTACGAGCAGTACTTC	CASSLVQGYEQYF
11	TRBV29-1	NA	NA	TRBJ2-3	TGCAGCGCTTCTTTCACAGATACGCAGTATTTT	CSASFTDTQYF
14	TRBV9	NA	NA	TRBJ2-5	TGTGCCAGCAGCGTTACTTGGGGCGTTGAGACCCAGTACTTC	CASSVTWGVETQYF
15	TRBV20-1	NA	NA	TRBJ2-1	TGCAGTGCTAGAGATGGGCGCGGGGCCTACAATGAGCAGTTCTTC	CSARDGRGAYNEQFF
14	TRBV20-1	NA	NA	TRBJ1-4	TGCAGTGCTAGAGATCCCAGGAGCGGTGAAAAACTGTTTTTT	CSARDPRSGEKLFF
15	TRBV10-3	NA	NA	TRBJ2-7	TGTGCCATCAGTGAGTCACGGGTGCTTCCATACGAGCAGTACTTC	CAISESRVLPYEQYF
13	TRBV6-2/TRBV6-3	NA	TRBD2	TRBJ2-3	TGTGCCAGCAGTTCTCCGGGACTAGGGACGCAGTATTTT	CASSSPGLGTQYF
18	TRBV20-1	once	NA	TRBJ1-1	TGCAGTGCTAGAGTTCCGCCAAGAGGCATACTCCCCAACGCTGAAGCTTTCTTT	CSARVPPRGILPNAEAFF
17	TRBV20-1	NA	TRBD1	TRBJ2-5	TGCAGTGCTAGAGACCTATTTGGCCCGGGACAGCAAGAGACCCAGTACTTC	CSARDLFGPGQQETQYF
16	TRBV6-1	NA	TRBD1	TRBJ2-7	TGTGCCAGCAGTAAGGGGGGGTACAGGGGGCGTTGGGAGCAGTACTTC	CASSKGGYRGRWEQYF
11	TRBV6-5	few	NA	TRBJ2-5	TGTGCCAGCAGTTACGGGGGTACCCAGTACTTC	CASSYGGTQYF